These 3 T cell receptor beta chains originate from one sample sequenced in a study of blood T cell repertoires in COVID-19. Using immunoSEQ multiplex PCR, the repertoire was profiled, and TCRdb retains in-frame clones only, with some absent. This sample has 150,000 to 200,000 clones, with around 81% found just once. Sample: peripheral blood. The receptor source for this set is a man in his sixties with active or convalescent COVID-19.

This chain links TRBV18 with TRBJ2-7; maybe TRBD2 (5 bases). Germline V gene lookup returns CDR1 KGHSH and CDR2 LQKENI. The V end lost 6 bases, the J end lost 3 bases, and 12 bases lay between the germline ends. This CDR3 region has 13 residues. This CDR3 is CASSIGGYYEQYF. The DNA of the CDR3 is TGTGCCAGCTCTATAGGCGGGTACTACGAGCAGTACTTC.

This chain uses TRBV6-5 with TRBJ2-7; possible D gene TRBD2, 6 bases. V was cut by 9 bases and J by 0 bases, with 12 bases left in between. The CDR3 length is 13 residues. Germline V gene sequence: CDR1 MNHEY, CDR2 SVGAGI. CDR3 protein: CASTIGGSYEQYF. The CDR3 DNA follows: TGTGCCAGTACAATCGGGGGCTCCTACGAGCAGTACTTC.

The CDR3 DNA sequence: TGCGCCAGCAGCCAAGATGGAGGACTAGCGGGGGCCCGCTCCTACGAGCAGTACTTC. Its translation is CASSQDGGLAGARSYEQYF. The gene calls are TRBV4-1 and TRBJ2-7, with 13 bases identical to TRBD2. Germline V gives CDR1 MGHRA, CDR2 YSYEKL. Trimming removed 0 bases from V and 0 bases from J; junction bases left unmatched: 8. The CDR3 has 19 amino acids.